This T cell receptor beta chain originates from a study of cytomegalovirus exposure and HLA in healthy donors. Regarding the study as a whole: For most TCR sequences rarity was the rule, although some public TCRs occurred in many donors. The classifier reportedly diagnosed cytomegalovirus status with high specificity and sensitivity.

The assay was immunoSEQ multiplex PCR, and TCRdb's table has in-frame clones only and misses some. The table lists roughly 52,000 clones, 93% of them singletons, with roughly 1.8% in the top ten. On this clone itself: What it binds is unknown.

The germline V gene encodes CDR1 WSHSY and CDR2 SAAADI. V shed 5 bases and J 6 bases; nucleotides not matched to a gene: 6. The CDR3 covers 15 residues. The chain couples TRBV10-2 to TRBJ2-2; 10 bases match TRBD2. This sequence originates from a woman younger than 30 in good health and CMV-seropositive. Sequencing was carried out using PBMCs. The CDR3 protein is CASSILAGDPGELFF. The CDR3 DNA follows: TGCGCCAGCAGTATCCTAGCGGGGGATCCCGGGGAGCTGTTTTTT.